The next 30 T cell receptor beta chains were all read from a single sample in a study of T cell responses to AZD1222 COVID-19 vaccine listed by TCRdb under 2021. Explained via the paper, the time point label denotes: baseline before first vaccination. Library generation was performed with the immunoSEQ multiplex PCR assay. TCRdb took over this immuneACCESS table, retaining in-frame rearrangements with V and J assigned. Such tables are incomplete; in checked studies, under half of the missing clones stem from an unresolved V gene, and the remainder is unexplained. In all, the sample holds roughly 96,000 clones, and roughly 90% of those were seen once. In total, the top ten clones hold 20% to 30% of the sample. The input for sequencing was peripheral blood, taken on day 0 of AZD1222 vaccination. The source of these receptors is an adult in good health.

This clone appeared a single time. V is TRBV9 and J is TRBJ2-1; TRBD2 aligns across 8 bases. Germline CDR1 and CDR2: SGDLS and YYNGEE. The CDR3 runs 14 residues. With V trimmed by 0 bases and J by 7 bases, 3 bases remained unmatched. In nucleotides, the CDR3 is TGTGCCAGCAGCGTAGTAGCGGGATGGAATGAGCAGTTCTTC. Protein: CASSVVAGWNEQFF.

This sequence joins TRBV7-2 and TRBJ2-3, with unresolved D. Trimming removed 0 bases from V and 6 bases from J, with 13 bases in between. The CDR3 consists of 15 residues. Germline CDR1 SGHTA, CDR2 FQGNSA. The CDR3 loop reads CASSLAILSGDTQYF. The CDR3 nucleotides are TGTGCCAGCAGCTTAGCAATCCTTTCCGGGGATACGCAGTATTTT.

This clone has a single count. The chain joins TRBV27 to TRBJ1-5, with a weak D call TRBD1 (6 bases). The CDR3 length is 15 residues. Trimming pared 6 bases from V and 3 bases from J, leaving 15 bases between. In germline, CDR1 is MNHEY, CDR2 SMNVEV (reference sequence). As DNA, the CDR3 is TGTGCCAGCAGGAACCAGGGGCCTTCCAATCAGCCCCAGCATTTT. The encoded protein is CASRNQGPSNQPQHF.

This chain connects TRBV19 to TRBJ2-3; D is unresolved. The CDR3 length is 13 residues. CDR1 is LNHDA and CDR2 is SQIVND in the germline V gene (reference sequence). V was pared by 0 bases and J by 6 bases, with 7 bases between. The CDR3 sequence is CASSIDGFDTQYF. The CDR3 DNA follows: TGTGCCAGTAGTATAGATGGTTTCGATACGCAGTATTTT.

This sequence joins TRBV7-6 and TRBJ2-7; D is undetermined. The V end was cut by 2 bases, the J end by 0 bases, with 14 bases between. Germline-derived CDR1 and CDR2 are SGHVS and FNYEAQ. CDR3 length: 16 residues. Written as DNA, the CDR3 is TGTGCCAGCAGCTTATATCGCGGTGAACGCTCCTACGAGCAGTACTTC. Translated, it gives CASSLYRGERSYEQYF.

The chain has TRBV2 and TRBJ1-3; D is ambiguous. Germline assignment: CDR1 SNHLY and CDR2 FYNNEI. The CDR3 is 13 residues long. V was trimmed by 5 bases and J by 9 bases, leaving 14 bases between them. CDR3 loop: CASSQTQSSTIYF. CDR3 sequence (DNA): TGTGCCAGCAGTCAGACGCAGTCTAGCACCATATATTTT.

The CDR3 DNA reads TGTGCCAGCAGTGAAGCATTGGCTAGCGGGAGAATGAGGGAGCAGTACTTC. It yields the protein CASSEALASGRMREQYF. This chain joins TRBV2 and TRBJ2-7, with TRBD2 identical over 10 bases. Germline V gene data show CDR1 as SNHLY and CDR2 as FYNNEI. V lost 0 bases, J lost 7 bases, and 12 bases stayed unmatched. This CDR3 spans 17 amino acids.

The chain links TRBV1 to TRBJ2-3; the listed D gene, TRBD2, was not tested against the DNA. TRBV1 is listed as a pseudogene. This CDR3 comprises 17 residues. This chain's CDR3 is CTSSLPQSSGSGDTQYF. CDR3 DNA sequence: TGCACCAGCAGCCTCCCCCAGTCTAGCGGGAGTGGAGATACGCAGTATTTT.

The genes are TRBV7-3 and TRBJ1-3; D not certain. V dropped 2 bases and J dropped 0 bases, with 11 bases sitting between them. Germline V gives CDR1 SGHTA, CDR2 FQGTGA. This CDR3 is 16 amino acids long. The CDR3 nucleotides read TGTGCCAGCAGCTTACTCGGACCGAGCTCTGGAAACACCATATATTTT. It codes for CASSLLGPSSGNTIYF.

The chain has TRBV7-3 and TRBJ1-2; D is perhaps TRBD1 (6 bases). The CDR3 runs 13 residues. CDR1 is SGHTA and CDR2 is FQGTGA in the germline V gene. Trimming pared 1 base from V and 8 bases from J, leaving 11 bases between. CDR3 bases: TGTGCCAGCAGCTTAAATGGGGGCAGGGGCTACACCTTC. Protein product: CASSLNGGRGYTF.

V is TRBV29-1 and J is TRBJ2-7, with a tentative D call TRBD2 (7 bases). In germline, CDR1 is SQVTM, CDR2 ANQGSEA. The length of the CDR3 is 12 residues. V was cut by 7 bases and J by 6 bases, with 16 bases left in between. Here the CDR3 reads CSGGGGGGEQYF. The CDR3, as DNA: TGCAGCGGGGGCGGGGGCGGAGGCGAGCAGTACTTC.

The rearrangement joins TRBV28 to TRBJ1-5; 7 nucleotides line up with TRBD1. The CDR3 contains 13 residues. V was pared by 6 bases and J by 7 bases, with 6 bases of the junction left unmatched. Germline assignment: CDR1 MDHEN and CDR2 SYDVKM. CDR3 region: CASRLQGEQPQHF. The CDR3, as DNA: TGTGCCAGCAGACTCCAGGGGGAACAGCCCCAGCATTTT.

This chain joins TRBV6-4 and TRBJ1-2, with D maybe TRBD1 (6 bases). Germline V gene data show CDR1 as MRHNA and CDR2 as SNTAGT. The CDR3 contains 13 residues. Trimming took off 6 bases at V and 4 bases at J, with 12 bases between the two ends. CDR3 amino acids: CASSPDRSYGYTF. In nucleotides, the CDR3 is TGTGCCAGCAGCCCTGACAGGAGCTATGGCTACACCTTC.

The CDR3 reads CASSLVSGRGGYEQYF. Written as DNA, the CDR3 is TGTGCCAGCAGCTTAGTTTCCGGACGGGGGGGCTACGAGCAGTACTTC. The chain employs TRBV13 and TRBJ2-7; 8 nucleotides line up with TRBD2. Germline CDR1 and CDR2: PRHDT and FYEKMQ (reference sequence). J lost 3 bases, V lost 1 base, and 8 bases had no gene match. The CDR3 length is 16 residues.

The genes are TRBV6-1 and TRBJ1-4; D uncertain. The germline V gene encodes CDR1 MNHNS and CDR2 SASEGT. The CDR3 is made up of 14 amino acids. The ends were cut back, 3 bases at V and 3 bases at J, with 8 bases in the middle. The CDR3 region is CASSDGGANEKLFF. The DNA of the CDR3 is TGTGCCAGCAGTGACGGTGGGGCTAATGAAAAACTGTTTTTT.

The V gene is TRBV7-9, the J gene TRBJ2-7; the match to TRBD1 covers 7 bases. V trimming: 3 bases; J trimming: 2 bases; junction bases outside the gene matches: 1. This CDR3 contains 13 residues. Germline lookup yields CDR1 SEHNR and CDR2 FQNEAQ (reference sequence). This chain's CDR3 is CASSFDRAYEQYF. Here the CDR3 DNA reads TGTGCCAGCAGCTTTGACAGGGCCTACGAGCAGTACTTC.

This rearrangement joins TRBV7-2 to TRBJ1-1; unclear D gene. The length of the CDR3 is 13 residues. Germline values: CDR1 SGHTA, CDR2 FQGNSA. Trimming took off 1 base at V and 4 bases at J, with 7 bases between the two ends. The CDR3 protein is CASSLEPGTEAFF. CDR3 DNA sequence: TGTGCCAGCAGCTTAGAACCTGGCACTGAAGCTTTCTTT.

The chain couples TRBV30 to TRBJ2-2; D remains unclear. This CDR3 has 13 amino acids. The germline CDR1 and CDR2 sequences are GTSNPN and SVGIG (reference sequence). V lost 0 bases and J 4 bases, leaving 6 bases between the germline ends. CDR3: CAWSVQSTGELFF. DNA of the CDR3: TGTGCCTGGAGTGTACAGTCCACCGGGGAGCTGTTTTTT.

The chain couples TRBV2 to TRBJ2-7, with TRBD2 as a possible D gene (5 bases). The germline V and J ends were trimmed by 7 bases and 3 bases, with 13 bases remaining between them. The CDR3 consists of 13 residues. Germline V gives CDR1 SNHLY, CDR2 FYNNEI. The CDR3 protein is CASTEGLLYEQYF. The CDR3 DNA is TGTGCCAGCACCGAAGGACTCCTCTACGAGCAGTACTTC.

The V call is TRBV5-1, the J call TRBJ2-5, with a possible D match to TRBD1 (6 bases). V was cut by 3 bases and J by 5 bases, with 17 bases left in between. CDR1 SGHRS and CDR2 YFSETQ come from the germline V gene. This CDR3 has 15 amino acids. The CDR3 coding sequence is TGCGCCAGCAGCTGGGATGGGACACCGTGGGAGACCCAGTACTTC. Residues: CASSWDGTPWETQYF.

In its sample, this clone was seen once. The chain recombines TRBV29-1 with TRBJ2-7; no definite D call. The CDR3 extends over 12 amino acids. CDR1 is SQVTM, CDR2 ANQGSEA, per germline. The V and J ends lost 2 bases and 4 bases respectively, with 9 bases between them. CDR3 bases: TGCAGCGTTGAAACGGCGTCTTACGAGCAGTACTTC. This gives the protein CSVETASYEQYF.

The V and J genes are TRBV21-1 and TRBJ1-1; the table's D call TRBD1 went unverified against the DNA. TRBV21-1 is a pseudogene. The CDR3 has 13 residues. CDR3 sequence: CASSMKGDTEAFF. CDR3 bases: TGTGCCAGCAGCATGAAAGGGGACACTGAAGCTTTCTTT.

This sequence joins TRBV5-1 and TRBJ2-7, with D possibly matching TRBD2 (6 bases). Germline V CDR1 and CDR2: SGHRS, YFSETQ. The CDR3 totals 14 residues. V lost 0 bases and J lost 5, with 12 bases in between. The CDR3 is CASSLAGTPNEQYF. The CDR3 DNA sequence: TGCGCCAGCAGCTTGGCCGGGACTCCAAACGAGCAGTACTTC.

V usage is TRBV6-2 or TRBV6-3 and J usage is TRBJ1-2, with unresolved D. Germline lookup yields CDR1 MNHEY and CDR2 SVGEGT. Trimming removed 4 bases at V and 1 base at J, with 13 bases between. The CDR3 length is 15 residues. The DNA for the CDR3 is TGTGCCAGCAGTTCCCCTGTGGGGAGTAACTATGGCTACACCTTC. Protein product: CASSSPVGSNYGYTF.

DNA for the CDR3: TGTGCCAGCAGCTTTCGGTGGCAGGGGGCCTCCTACGAGCAGTACTTC. Protein: CASSFRWQGASYEQYF. V usage is TRBV5-4 and J usage is TRBJ2-7; 8 nucleotides agree with TRBD1. The CDR3 sequence is 16 residues long. The J segment lost 0 bases and the V segment lost 2 bases, leaving 7 bases of the junction unmatched. The germline V gene encodes CDR1 SGHNT and CDR2 YYREEE (reference sequence).

The CDR3 spells CASSPSGGNTGELFF. The CDR3 nucleotides read TGTGCCAGCTCACCTAGCGGAGGGAACACCGGGGAGCTGTTTTTT. J is TRBJ2-2 and V is TRBV18; the D gene is possibly TRBD2 (6 bases). V was pared by 3 bases and J by 1 base, with 9 bases between. CDR1 is KGHSH and CDR2 is LQKENI in the germline V gene. CDR3 length: 15 amino acids.

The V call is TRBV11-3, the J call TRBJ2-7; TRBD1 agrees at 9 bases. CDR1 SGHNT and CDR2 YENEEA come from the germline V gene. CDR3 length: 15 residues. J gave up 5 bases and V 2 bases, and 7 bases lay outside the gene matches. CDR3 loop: CASSLTTGGQHEQYF. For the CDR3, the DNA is TGTGCCAGCAGCTTAACGACAGGGGGTCAGCACGAGCAGTACTTC. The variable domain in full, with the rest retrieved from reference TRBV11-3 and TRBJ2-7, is EAGVVQSPRYKIIEKKQPVAFWCNPISGHNTLYWYLQNLGQGPELLIRYENEEAVDDSQLPKDRFSAERLKGVDSTLKIQPAELGDSAVYLCASSLTTGGQHEQYFGPGTRLTVT.

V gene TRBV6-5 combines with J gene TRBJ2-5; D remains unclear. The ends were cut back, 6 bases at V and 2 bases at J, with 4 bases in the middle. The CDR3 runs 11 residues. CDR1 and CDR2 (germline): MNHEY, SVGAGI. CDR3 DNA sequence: TGTGCCAGCAGGCCTCAAGAGACCCAGTACTTC. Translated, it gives CASRPQETQYF.

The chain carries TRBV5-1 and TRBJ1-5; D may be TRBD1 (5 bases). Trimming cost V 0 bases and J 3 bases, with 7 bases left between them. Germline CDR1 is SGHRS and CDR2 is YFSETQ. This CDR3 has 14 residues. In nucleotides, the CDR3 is TGCGCCAGCAGCTTGGAAGGGGACAATCAGCCCCAGCATTTT. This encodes CASSLEGDNQPQHF.

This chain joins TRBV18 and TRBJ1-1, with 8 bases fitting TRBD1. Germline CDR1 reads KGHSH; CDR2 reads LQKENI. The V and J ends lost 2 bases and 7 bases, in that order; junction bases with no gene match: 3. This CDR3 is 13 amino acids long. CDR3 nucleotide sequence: TGTGCCAGCTCACCAGACAGGGGTAGTGAAGCTTTCTTT. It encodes CASSPDRGSEAFF.